This T cell receptor beta chain was recovered during a study of blood T cell repertoires in COVID-19. This clone was counted once. Using immunoSEQ multiplex PCR, the repertoire was profiled, and TCRdb retains in-frame clones only, with some absent. The sample records about 200,000 clones, roughly 80% being singletons. This CDR3 contains 15 residues. This TCR was sampled from a man between 35 and 55 years old who had recovered from COVID-19. The sequenced sample consisted of PBMCs or T cells enriched from blood (not recorded which). V gene TRBV21-1 combines with J gene TRBJ1-5. TRBV21-1 is assigned pseudogene status. The CDR3 protein is CASSKVNGGLRPQHF. The CDR3 DNA follows: TGTGCCAGCAGCAAAGTAAACGGAGGACTTAGGCCCCAGCATTTT.